The rows below give T cell receptor beta chains drawn from one sample of a study of CXCR3-negative and CXCR3-positive naive CD8 T cells. Following a re-call of the 5' RACE reads, TCRdb has one entry per CDR3 protein and lacks DNA. The sample data list approximately 5,900 distinct CDR3 sequences. The sequenced material came from naive CXCR3+ CD8+ T cells from blood. Receptors originate from a human donor in good health. Some clones in this sample may be carry-over from other donors' samples. CDR3s include the opening cysteine and the closing phenylalanine or tryptophan. Rows give clone size only sometimes, using once, few, many, or a class for an expanded clone.

size: medium-sized; length: 16; J: TRBJ2-5; V: TRBV7-9; CDR3: CASSPATSGSGETQYF
size: medium-sized; length: 15; J: TRBJ2-7; V: TRBV5-1; CDR3: CASSWVSGSSYEQYF
size: medium-sized; length: 11; J: TRBJ1-1; V: TRBV7-9; CDR3: CASSAGAEAFF
size: -; length: 12; J: TRBJ1-1; V: TRBV20-1; CDR3: CSAWDLGTEAFF
size: medium-sized; length: 13; J: TRBJ2-5; V: TRBV6-5; CDR3: CASKAGGPETQYF
size: -; length: 13; J: TRBJ2-1; V: TRBV29-1; CDR3: CSAQTSLEHEQFF
size: medium-sized; length: 15; J: TRBJ2-5; V: TRBV7-9; CDR3: CASSSTGQNQETQYF
size: medium-sized; length: 15; J: TRBJ2-1; V: TRBV20-1; CDR3: CSADGEDSSYNEQFF
size: medium-sized; length: 16; J: TRBJ1-1; V: TRBV11-1; CDR3: CASSLARGTLNTEAFF
size: -; length: 12; J: TRBJ2-5; V: TRBV7-9; CDR3: CASSKEPGTQYF
size: -; length: 13; J: TRBJ1-5; V: TRBV25-1; CDR3: CASSEGGWQPQHF
size: -; length: 15; J: TRBJ2-1; V: TRBV6-2/TRBV6-3; CDR3: CASGQREFTYNEQFF